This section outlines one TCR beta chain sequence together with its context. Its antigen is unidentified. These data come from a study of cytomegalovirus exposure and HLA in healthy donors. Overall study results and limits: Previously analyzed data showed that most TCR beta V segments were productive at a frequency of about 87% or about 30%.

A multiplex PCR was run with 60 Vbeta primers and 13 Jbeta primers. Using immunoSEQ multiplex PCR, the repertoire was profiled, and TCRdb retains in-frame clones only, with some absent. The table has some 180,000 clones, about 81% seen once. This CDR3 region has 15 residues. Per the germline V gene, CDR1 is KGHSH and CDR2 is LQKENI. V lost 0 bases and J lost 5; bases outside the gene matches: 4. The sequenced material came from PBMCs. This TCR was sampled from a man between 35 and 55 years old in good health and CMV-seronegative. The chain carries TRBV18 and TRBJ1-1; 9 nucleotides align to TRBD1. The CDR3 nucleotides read TGTGCCAGCTCACCACCCGGGACAGGGTATACTGAAGCTTTCTTT. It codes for CASSPPGTGYTEAFF.